This T cell receptor (beta chain) was profiled in a study of shared clonotypes between healthy human individuals (dated by TCRdb to about 2020). In terms of the full investigation: Three men and a couple of women, aged 18 to 49 years, made up the cohort. To estimate repertoire size and how much clonotype sharing occurs between individuals, the study deeply sequenced the blood TCR repertoires of five healthy adults. To increase sequencing depth and limit assay-specific biases, different laboratories used diverse techniques to prepare libraries and sequence TCR repertoires. Between about 0.85 and 10 billion PBMCs per donor were obtained by leukapheresis. The full study reports these points: Pairwise subsampling indicated that sequencing depth was expected to affect the degree of clonotype sharing among donors. The small number of donors limited the genetic and exposure-history diversity represented. Sampling was restricted to blood, and TCR repertoires in tissues likely differ from the TCR repertoires found in blood.

The CDR3 measures 19 amino acids from cysteine to phenylalanine. Of the read, only the CDR3 DNA is kept; its 57 bases are in frame from base 1. The junction carries 26 bases between V and J, which are trimmed by 6 bases and 2 bases respectively. For CDR1 and CDR2, the germline V gene (reference sequence) lists LNHNV and YYDKDF. With respect to this clone: What antigen it recognizes has not been identified. Base-call qualities are not available, and no considerably larger clone is one nucleotide away.

The donors were healthy, HIV-negative adults with no recently reported acute infections or vaccinations. Only Caucasian adults living in Nashville, Tennessee, USA were represented among the donors. For unsorted samples, tens of millions of PBMCs were counted, and genomic DNA was extracted using the QIAamp DNA Blood Mini kit. Blood was obtained by leukapheresis, after which PBMCs were separated by Ficoll-Histopaque density gradient centrifugation and cryopreserved in liquid nitrogen vapor phase. Using the deep immunoSEQ assay, multiplex PCR amplified TCR CDR3 regions from genomic DNA. For each cell subset, the extracted genomic DNA was distributed evenly across all wells of several immunoSEQ 96-well plates, and each plate served as one replicate. For unsorted PBMC, around 310 ng of genomic DNA, equivalent to about 30,000 T cell genomes, went into each replicate PCR. Unsorted PBMC genomic DNA was sequenced across ten immunoSEQ deep assay plates. Purified libraries were measured with a Qubit 3.0 fluorometer, size-checked on a Bioanalyzer 2100, and measured again with the KAPA Library Quantification kit. Each immunoSEQ 96-well plate was sequenced on its own single-read 150-cycle Illumina NextSeq 550 flow cell. The study's processing was this. Because the immunoSEQ output included only junctional sequences and no quality scores, the filtering could not be the same as the filtering used for full-length reads. Sequences were annotated with PyIR, a Python wrapper for IgBLAST v1.9, and V/J genes and CDR3 were assigned using IMGT germline references. Any read was removed if the V/J assignment was weak (E-value above 1e-6), the CDR3 was missing, or the read contained stop codons, out-of-frame junctions, or ambiguous translated residues. V3J clonotypes were defined as sequences sharing an identical inferred V gene, J gene, and CDR3 amino acid sequence. To compute the percentage overlap between repertoires, the number of shared unique clonotypes was divided by the size of the smaller repertoire. RTK rarefaction, the Chao1 estimator, and Recon v2.1 estimates of unobserved clonotypes were used to assess repertoire richness. TCRdb provides this immuneACCESS table in a form limited to in-frame rearrangements. Some clones are lacking; in checked studies, under half of them reflect an unresolved V gene, and why the rest are absent is not known. That table is the source of V, J and clone size, and D and trimming were worked out from the DNA. The sample contains approximately 500,000 clones, around 80% of them found a single time. The ten most abundant clones make up 12% of the sample.

This sequence originates from a woman in her thirties or forties in good health. Some clones in this sample may be carry-over from other donors' samples. This sequence uses TRBV15 and TRBJ1-5; a tentative D call is TRBD1 (6 bases match). Sequencing was carried out using PBMCs. The DNA is TGTGCCACCAGGTTGTTCCAAGGAACAGGGATGGGGGGCAATCAGCCCCAGCATTTT. Its product reads: CATRLFQGTGMGGNQPQHF.